Shown below are 25 T cell receptor beta chains from a single sample sequenced in a study of OX40 agonist ivuxolimab in advanced cancers. Sequencing was performed with immunoSEQ multiplex PCR; in TCRdb, only in-frame clones are kept and a portion is missing. The data contain roughly 62,000 clones, approximately 83% of them seen just once; the ten biggest clones take up around 0.9%. The source was CD4+ or CD8+ T cells sorted from blood, collected in a trial of the OX40 agonist ivuxolimab. Receptor source: an adult with an advanced solid tumor such as melanoma, head and neck, liver or kidney cancer.

This clone was found a few times. The rearrangement uses TRBV7-9 and TRBJ1-2; D is unclear. Germline V lookup: CDR1 SEHNR, CDR2 FQNEAQ (reference sequence). V gave up 2 bases and J gave up 8 bases, with 9 bases separating them. The CDR3 runs to 12 residues. The CDR3, as DNA: TGTGCCAGCAGCTTAAGTTTAGGCGGCTACACCTTC. It codes for CASSLSLGGYTF.

This sequence joins TRBV19 and TRBJ1-4; tentative D call: TRBD1 (5 bases). The length of the CDR3 is 20 residues. The germline V and J ends were trimmed by 3 bases and 0 bases, with 23 bases remaining between them. From germline, CDR1 is LNHDA and CDR2 SQIVND (reference sequence). The CDR3 spells CASSIRWDRGGWSTNEKLFF. CDR3 in DNA: TGTGCCAGTAGTATCCGATGGGATAGGGGCGGATGGTCAACTAATGAAAAACTGTTTTTT.

V is TRBV5-1 and J is TRBJ2-7; a weak D match, TRBD2 (5 bases). This CDR3 comprises 13 residues. The ends were cut back, 4 bases at V and 5 bases at J, with 13 bases in the middle. The germline V gene has CDR1 SGHRS and CDR2 YFSETQ. CDR3: CASSPGPRDEQYF. CDR3 in DNA: TGCGCCAGCAGCCCGGGCCCGCGGGACGAGCAGTACTTC.

In its sample, this clone was seen a few times. The chain has TRBV11-2 and TRBJ2-1; TRBD1 might be the D (5 bases). Looked up from germline, CDR1 is SGHAT and CDR2 is FQNNGV. This CDR3 contains 12 residues. V was cut by 1 base and J by 9 bases, with 7 bases left in between. This CDR3 reads CASSLVRGEQFF. DNA of the CDR3: TGTGCCAGCAGCTTAGTAAGGGGTGAGCAGTTCTTC.

The chain links TRBV7-9 to TRBJ2-1; possibly TRBD2 for D (5 bases). The V end lost 3 bases, the J end lost 3 bases, and 12 bases lay between the germline ends. Germline CDR1 SEHNR, CDR2 FQNEAQ (reference sequence). This CDR3 contains 15 residues. The CDR3 sequence is CASSFLLELYNEQFF. Written as DNA, the CDR3 is TGTGCCAGCAGCTTCTTACTAGAACTCTACAATGAGCAGTTCTTC.

This chain connects TRBV29-1 to TRBJ2-5, with D uncertain. The CDR3 sequence is 11 residues long. V was pared by 2 bases and J by 5 bases, with 6 bases between. Germline CDR1 is SQVTM and CDR2 is ANQGSEA. The CDR3 coding sequence is TGCAGCGTTGAATGGGTGGAGACCCAGTACTTC. As protein: CSVEWVETQYF.

This clone has a single count. V is TRBV7-9 and J is TRBJ1-4; the match to TRBD1 covers 7 bases. V lost 7 bases and J lost 5; bases outside the gene matches: 7. The germline V gene encodes CDR1 SEHNR and CDR2 FQNEAQ (reference sequence). The CDR3 has 14 residues. The CDR3 sequence: CASTGDRPNEKLFF. CDR3 DNA sequence: TGTGCCAGCACCGGGGACAGACCCAATGAAAAACTGTTTTTT.

This chain uses TRBV20-1 with TRBJ2-5; D unclear. V shed 1 base and J shed 5 bases, with 5 bases lying between them. CDR3 length: 11 residues. CDR1 is DFQATT and CDR2 is SNEGSKA in the germline V gene (reference sequence). For the CDR3, the DNA is TGCAGTGCTAGAGTCACGGAGACCCAGTACTTC. Protein product: CSARVTETQYF.

The chain combines TRBV18 with TRBJ1-6; no clear D gene. The CDR3 is 15 amino acids. Germline V gene lookup returns CDR1 KGHSH and CDR2 LQKENI. Trimming left V 5 bases short and J 7 bases short, with 15 bases between. CDR3 bases: TGTGCCAGCTCATTGTCACCAATCCCCAATTCACCCCTCCACTTT. Translated, it gives CASSLSPIPNSPLHF.

The chain joins TRBV19 to TRBJ1-2; D unclear. Trimming stripped 3 bases from V and 5 bases from J, with 13 bases between. The CDR3 loop spans 14 amino acids. Germline V gene data show CDR1 as LNHDA and CDR2 as SQIVND (reference sequence). For the CDR3, the DNA is TGTGCCAGTAGTATTCTTGGCAGTTATTATGGCTACACCTTC. Translated: CASSILGSYYGYTF.

This chain joins TRBV7-6 and TRBJ2-3; 16 bases match TRBD2. CDR3 length: 17 amino acids. The V gene's germline CDR1 is SGHVS and CDR2 FNYEAQ. With V trimmed by 3 bases and J by 5 bases, 5 bases remained unmatched. CDR3 residues: CASSLGLAGGPGDTQYF. In nucleotides, the CDR3 is TGTGCCAGCAGCTTGGGACTAGCGGGAGGGCCCGGAGATACGCAGTATTTT.

The chain recombines TRBV29-1 with TRBJ2-2, with a weak D call TRBD2 (6 bases). The CDR3 has 14 amino acids. The germline CDR1 and CDR2 sequences are SQVTM and ANQGSEA. The V end was cut by 6 bases, the J end by 0 bases, with 11 bases between. The CDR3 region is CSVGTAANTGELFF. The CDR3 DNA follows: TGCAGCGTCGGGACTGCCGCGAACACCGGGGAGCTGTTTTTT.

The rearrangement joins TRBV19 to TRBJ2-3; possibly TRBD1 for D (6 bases). The CDR3 runs to 15 residues. V lost 0 bases and J lost 10, with 17 bases in between. The V gene's germline CDR1 is LNHDA and CDR2 SQIVND (reference sequence). The DNA for the CDR3 is TGTGCCAGTAGTATAGATCAGGGGCCCAGGGGTGCGCAGTATTTT. Encoded protein: CASSIDQGPRGAQYF.

This sequence joins TRBV7-2 and TRBJ2-3; perhaps TRBD1 as D (6 bases). CDR1 and CDR2 (germline): SGHTA, FQGNSA. Trimming removed 2 bases at V and 1 base at J, with 10 bases between. This CDR3 has 15 residues. The CDR3 region is CASSLRSGGTDTQYF. The CDR3 nucleotides read TGTGCCAGCAGCTTACGGTCAGGGGGCACAGATACGCAGTATTTT.

The chain joins TRBV30 to TRBJ2-1; 8 bases line up with TRBD2. The CDR3 length is 17 residues. Trimming removed 0 bases from V and 3 bases from J; junction bases left unmatched: 10. Germline values: CDR1 GTSNPN, CDR2 SVGIG (reference sequence). Here the CDR3 reads CAWSVSGGRPHYNEQFF. The CDR3 DNA is TGTGCCTGGAGTGTATCGGGCGGGAGGCCACACTACAATGAGCAGTTCTTC.

The rearrangement uses TRBV5-1 and TRBJ2-3, with D hard to call. Germline V gene data show CDR1 as SGHRS and CDR2 as YFSETQ. The CDR3 covers 15 residues. Trimming left V 3 bases short and J 0 bases short, with 11 bases between. The CDR3 sequence: CASSSVGSSTDTQYF. For the CDR3, the DNA is TGCGCCAGCAGCTCCGTGGGGTCGAGCACAGATACGCAGTATTTT.

V gene TRBV25-1 combines with J gene TRBJ2-7; 7 positions match TRBD1. The V gene's germline CDR1 is MGHDK and CDR2 SYGVNS. The CDR3 runs 15 residues. V shed 6 bases, J shed 3 bases, and the junction held 11 bases outside the gene matches. The CDR3 protein is CASRETGTVNYEQYF. As DNA, the CDR3 is TGTGCCAGCAGAGAGACCGGGACAGTAAACTACGAGCAGTACTTC.

The chain uses TRBV29-1 and TRBJ2-5, with 14 bases fitting TRBD2. Germline values: CDR1 SQVTM, CDR2 ANQGSEA. The length of the CDR3 is 18 residues. Germline trimming cut 3 bases from V and 4 bases from J; bases unmatched to any gene: 13. The CDR3: CSVEGRLAGGPVRETQYF. DNA of the CDR3: TGCAGCGTTGAGGGCCGACTAGCGGGAGGGCCGGTACGAGAGACCCAGTACTTC.

The chain uses TRBV18 and TRBJ2-5, with 9 positions matching TRBD1. The CDR3 length is 14 residues. V trimming: 4 bases; J trimming: 5 bases; junction bases outside the gene matches: 5. Germline CDR1 is KGHSH and CDR2 is LQKENI. The CDR3 DNA reads TGTGCCAGCTCACAGCGGACAGGGGTGGAGACCCAGTACTTC. Residues: CASSQRTGVETQYF.

This clone was seen a single time. A read error may produce the germline difference seen at one junction end. The rearrangement uses TRBV7-2 and TRBJ2-7; the D gene is possibly TRBD1 (6 bases). The CDR3 runs to 15 residues. Germline-derived CDR1 and CDR2 are SGHTA and FQGNSA. This CDR3 reads CASSFWAGASYEQHF. The CDR3 DNA reads TGTGCCAGCAGCTTTTGGGCAGGGGCCTCCTACGAGCAGCACTTC.

The chain carries TRBV19 and TRBJ1-4; TRBD1 is a possible D gene (5 bases). The CDR3 is made up of 17 amino acids. The V gene's germline CDR1 is LNHDA and CDR2 SQIVND (reference sequence). Trimming removed 6 bases from V and 0 bases from J, with 17 bases in between. The CDR3 DNA is TGTGCCAGTAGCCGCGGGGACGCGCTTGCAACTAATGAAAAACTGTTTTTT. It codes for CASSRGDALATNEKLFF.

This clone was recorded once. CDR3 loop: CASSLLPDNSYEQYF. The CDR3 DNA reads TGCGCCAGCAGCTTGCTTCCGGACAATTCCTACGAGCAGTACTTC. The chain employs TRBV5-1 and TRBJ2-7, with D perhaps matching TRBD1 (5 bases). Trimming took off 1 base at V and 1 base at J, with 12 bases between the two ends. CDR1 and CDR2 from the germline V gene are SGHRS and YFSETQ. The CDR3 extends over 15 amino acids. Full variable domain (rest looked up from reference TRBV5-1 and TRBJ2-7): KAGVTQTPRYLIKTRGQQVTLSCSPISGHRSVSWYQQTPGQGLQFLFEYFSETQRNKGNFPGRFSGRQFSNSRSEMNVSTLELGDSALYLCASSLLPDNSYEQYFGPGTRLTVT.

This clone was counted once. V usage is TRBV18 and J usage is TRBJ2-7; D is unclear. Germline loops: CDR1 KGHSH, CDR2 LQKENI. The V gene lost 2 bases and the J gene lost 2 bases, with 16 bases spanning the gap. This CDR3 comprises 16 residues. As DNA, the CDR3 is TGTGCCAGCTCACCAAATGTCGGGCTAACCACCTACGAGCAGTACTTC. Translated, it gives CASSPNVGLTTYEQYF.

V gene TRBV9 combines with J gene TRBJ1-2, with 7 positions matching TRBD1. The CDR3 sequence is 15 residues long. From germline, CDR1 is SGDLS and CDR2 YYNGEE. V was clipped by 4 bases and J by 4 bases; unmatched bases: 10. The CDR3 region is CASSPLSRGIYGYTF. The CDR3, as DNA: TGTGCCAGCAGCCCACTAAGCAGGGGGATCTATGGCTACACCTTC. The entire variable domain, with the rest obtained from reference TRBV9 and TRBJ1-2, is as follows: DSGVTQTPKHLITATGQRVTLRCSPRSGDLSVYWYQQSLDQGLQFLIQYYNGEERAKGNILERFSAQQFPDLHSELNLSSLELGDSALYFCASSPLSRGIYGYTFGSGTRLTVV.

V and J are TRBV28 and TRBJ2-1; tentatively, D is TRBD2 (5 bases). V lost 5 bases and J 3 bases, leaving 8 bases between the germline ends. The CDR3 is 13 residues long. Germline V gene data show CDR1 as MDHEN and CDR2 as SYDVKM. CDR3 sequence: CASSLGNYNEQFF. DNA of the CDR3: TGTGCCAGCAGTCTCGGGAACTACAATGAGCAGTTCTTC.